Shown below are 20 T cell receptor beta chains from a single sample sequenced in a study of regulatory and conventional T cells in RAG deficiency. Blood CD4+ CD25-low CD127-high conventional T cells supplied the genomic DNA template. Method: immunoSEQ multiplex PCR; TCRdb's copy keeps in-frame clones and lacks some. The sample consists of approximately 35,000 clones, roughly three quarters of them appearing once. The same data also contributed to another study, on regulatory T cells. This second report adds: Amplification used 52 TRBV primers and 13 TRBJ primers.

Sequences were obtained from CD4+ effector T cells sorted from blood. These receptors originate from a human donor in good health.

CDR3 coding DNA: TGTGCCAGCAGCTTGGCCCAGCGAAACTATGGCTACACCTTC. Residues: CASSLAQRNYGYTF. V and J are TRBV5-6 and TRBJ1-2; D gene uncertain. The CDR3 has 14 amino acids. Deletions cut 0 bases from V and 2 bases from J, with 8 bases between. CDR1 is SGHDT, CDR2 YYEEEE, per germline.

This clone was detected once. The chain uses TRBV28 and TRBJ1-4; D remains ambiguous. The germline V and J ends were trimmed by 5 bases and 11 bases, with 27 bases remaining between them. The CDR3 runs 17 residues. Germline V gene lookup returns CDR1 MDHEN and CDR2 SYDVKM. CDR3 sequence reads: CASSAPSGPTNLGKLFF. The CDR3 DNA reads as TGTGCCAGCAGTGCCCCTAGTGGACCTACCAATTTGGGGAAACTGTTTTTT. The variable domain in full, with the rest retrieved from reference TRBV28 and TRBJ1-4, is DVKVTQSSRYLVKRTGEKVFLECVQDMDHENMFWYRQDPGLGLRLIYFSYDVKMKEKGDIPEGYSVSREKKERFSLILESASTNQTSMYLCASSAPSGPTNLGKLFFGSGTQLSVL.

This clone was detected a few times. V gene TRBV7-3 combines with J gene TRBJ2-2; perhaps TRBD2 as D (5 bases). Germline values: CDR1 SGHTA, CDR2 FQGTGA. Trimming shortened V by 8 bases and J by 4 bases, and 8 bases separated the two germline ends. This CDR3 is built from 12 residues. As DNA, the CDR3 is TGTGCCAGCGGCCGGGGCACCGGGGAGCTGTTTTTT. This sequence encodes CASGRGTGELFF.

The CDR3 DNA reads TGCAGCGTCGCTACTAGCGGGGGGGCTATCGAGCAGTACTTC. Its protein is CSVATSGGAIEQYF. The V and J genes are TRBV29-1 and TRBJ2-7; TRBD2 aligns across 13 bases. The CDR3 extends over 14 amino acids. The J segment lost 6 bases and the V segment lost 6 bases, leaving 8 bases of the junction unmatched. Germline V gene sequence: CDR1 SQVTM, CDR2 ANQGSEA.

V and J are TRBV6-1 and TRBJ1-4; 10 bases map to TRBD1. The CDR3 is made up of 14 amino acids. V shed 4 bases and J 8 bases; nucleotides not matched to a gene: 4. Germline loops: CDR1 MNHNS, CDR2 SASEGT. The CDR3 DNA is TGTGCCAGCAGTGTAGACAGGGGGCAAGAAAAACTGTTTTTT. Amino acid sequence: CASSVDRGQEKLFF.

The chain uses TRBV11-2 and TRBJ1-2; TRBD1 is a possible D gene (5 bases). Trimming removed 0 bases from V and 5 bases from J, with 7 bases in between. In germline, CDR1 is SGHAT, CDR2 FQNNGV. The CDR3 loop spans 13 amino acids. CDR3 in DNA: TGTGCCAGCAGCTTAGACAGGGTGTATGGCTACACCTTC. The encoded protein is CASSLDRVYGYTF.

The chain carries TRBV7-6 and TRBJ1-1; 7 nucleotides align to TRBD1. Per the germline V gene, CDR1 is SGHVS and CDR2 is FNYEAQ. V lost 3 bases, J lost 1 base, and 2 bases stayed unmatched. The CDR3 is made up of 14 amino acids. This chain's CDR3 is CASSFGQENTEAFF. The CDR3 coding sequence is TGTGCCAGCAGCTTCGGACAGGAGAACACTGAAGCTTTCTTT.

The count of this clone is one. CDR3 sequence reads: CASSQDWGEGSYEQYF. The CDR3, as DNA: TGTGCCAGCAGCCAAGATTGGGGGGAGGGATCCTACGAGCAGTACTTC. This chain joins TRBV14 and TRBJ2-7; 7 bases match TRBD2. Germline-derived CDR1 and CDR2 are SGHDN and FVKESK. V lost 0 bases to trimming and J lost 1 base; unmatched junction nucleotides: 6. The CDR3 is 16 residues long.

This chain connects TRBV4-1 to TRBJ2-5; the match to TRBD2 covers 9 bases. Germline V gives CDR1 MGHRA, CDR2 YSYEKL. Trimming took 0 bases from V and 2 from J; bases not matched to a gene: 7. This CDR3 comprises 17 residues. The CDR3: CASSQERRRGGQETQYF. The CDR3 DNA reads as TGCGCCAGCAGCCAAGAGAGGAGGCGGGGGGGGCAAGAGACCCAGTACTTC.

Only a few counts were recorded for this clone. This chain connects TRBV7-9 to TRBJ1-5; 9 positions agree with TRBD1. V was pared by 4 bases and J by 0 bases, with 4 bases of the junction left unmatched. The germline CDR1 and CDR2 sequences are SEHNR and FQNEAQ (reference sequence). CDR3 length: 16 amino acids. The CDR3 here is CASSWGQGDSNQPQHF. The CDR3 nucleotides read TGTGCCAGCAGCTGGGGACAGGGAGATAGCAATCAGCCCCAGCATTTT.

CDR3 residues: CASSPRRSGGSSYNEQFF. The DNA for the CDR3 is TGTGCCAGCAGCCCAAGGCGTAGCGGGGGGAGCTCCTACAATGAGCAGTTCTTC. The chain carries TRBV5-6 and TRBJ2-1; 10 nucleotides line up with TRBD2. V lost 4 bases to trimming and J lost 0 bases; unmatched junction nucleotides: 10. The germline CDR1 and CDR2 sequences are SGHDT and YYEEEE. The CDR3 runs to 18 residues. The complete variable domain, with remaining parts taken from reference TRBV5-6 and TRBJ2-1, reads DAGVTQSPTHLIKTRGQQVTLRCSPKSGHDTVSWYQQALGQGPQFIFQYYEEEERQRGNFPDRFSGHQFPNYSSELNVNALLLGDSALYLCASSPRRSGGSSYNEQFFGPGTRLTVL.

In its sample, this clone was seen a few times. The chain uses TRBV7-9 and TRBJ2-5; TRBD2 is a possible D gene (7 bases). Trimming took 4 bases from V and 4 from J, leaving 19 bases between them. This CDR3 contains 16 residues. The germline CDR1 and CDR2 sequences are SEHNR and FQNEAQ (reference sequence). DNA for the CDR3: TGTGCCAGCAGCTGGGGGGCCAGCGGGGCGTCAGAGACCCAGTACTTC. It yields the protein CASSWGASGASETQYF. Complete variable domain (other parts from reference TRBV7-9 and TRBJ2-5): DTGVSQNPRHKITKRGQNVTFRCDPISEHNRLYWYRQTLGQGPEFLTYFQNEAQLEKSRLLSDRFSAERPKGSFSTLEIQRTEQGDSAMYLCASSWGASGASETQYFGPGTRLLVL.

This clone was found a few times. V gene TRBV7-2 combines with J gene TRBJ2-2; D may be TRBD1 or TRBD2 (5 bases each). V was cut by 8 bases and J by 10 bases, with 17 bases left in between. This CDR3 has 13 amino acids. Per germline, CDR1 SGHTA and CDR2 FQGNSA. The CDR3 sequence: CASSRGALEELFF. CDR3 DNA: TGTGCCAGCTCAAGGGGAGCTCTCGAGGAGCTGTTTTTT.

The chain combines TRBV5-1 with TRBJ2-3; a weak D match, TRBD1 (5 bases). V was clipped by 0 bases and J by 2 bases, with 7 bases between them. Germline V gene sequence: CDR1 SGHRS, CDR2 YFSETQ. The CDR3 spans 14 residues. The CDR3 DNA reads TGCGCCAGCAGCTTGGAGGGGAACACAGATACGCAGTATTTT. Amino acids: CASSLEGNTDTQYF.

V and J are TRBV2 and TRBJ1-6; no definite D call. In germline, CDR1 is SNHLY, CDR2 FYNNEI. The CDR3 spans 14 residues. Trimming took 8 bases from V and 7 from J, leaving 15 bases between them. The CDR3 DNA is TGTGCCAGCCGACCAGACGCCCTGAATTCACCCCTCCACTTT. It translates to CASRPDALNSPLHF.

The CDR3, as DNA: TGTGCCAGCAGCAAAGTTCGGGACAGGGAGTTTTCATTGTATGGCTACACCTTC. This sequence encodes CASSKVRDREFSLYGYTF. The V call is TRBV21-1, the J call TRBJ1-2; the tabulated D call, TRBD1, remains unverified against the DNA. TRBV21-1 is given as a pseudogene. The CDR3 contains 18 residues.

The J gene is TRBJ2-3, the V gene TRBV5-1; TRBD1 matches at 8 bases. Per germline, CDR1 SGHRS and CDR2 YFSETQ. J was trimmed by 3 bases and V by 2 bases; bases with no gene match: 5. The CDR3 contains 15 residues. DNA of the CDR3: TGCGCCAGCAGCTTTCGGCAGGGGGCGACAGATACGCAGTATTTT. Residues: CASSFRQGATDTQYF. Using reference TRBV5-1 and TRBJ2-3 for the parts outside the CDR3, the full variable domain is KAGVTQTPRYLIKTRGQQVTLSCSPISGHRSVSWYQQTPGQGLQFLFEYFSETQRNKGNFPGRFSGRQFSNSRSEMNVSTLELGDSALYLCASSFRQGATDTQYFGPGTRLTVL.

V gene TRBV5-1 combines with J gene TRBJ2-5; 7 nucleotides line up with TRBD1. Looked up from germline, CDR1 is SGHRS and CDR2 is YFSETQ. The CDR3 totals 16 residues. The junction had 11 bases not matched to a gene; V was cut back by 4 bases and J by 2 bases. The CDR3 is CASSPGTDIRQETQYF. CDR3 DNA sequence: TGCGCCAGCAGCCCAGGGACAGACATCAGACAAGAGACCCAGTACTTC.

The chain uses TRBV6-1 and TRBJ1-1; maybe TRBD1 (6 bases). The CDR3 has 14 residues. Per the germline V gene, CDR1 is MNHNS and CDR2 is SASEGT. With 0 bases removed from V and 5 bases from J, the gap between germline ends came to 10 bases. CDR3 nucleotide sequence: TGTGCCAGCAGTGAAGCGTACAGGGCTACTGAAGCTTTCTTT. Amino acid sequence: CASSEAYRATEAFF.

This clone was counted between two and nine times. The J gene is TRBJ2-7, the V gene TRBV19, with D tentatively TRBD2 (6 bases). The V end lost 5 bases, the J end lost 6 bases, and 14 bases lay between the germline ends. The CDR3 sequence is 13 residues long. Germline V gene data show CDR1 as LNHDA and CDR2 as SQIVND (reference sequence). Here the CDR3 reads CASSAQTSTEQYF. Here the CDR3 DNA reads TGTGCCAGTAGTGCGCAGACTAGTACCGAGCAGTACTTC.